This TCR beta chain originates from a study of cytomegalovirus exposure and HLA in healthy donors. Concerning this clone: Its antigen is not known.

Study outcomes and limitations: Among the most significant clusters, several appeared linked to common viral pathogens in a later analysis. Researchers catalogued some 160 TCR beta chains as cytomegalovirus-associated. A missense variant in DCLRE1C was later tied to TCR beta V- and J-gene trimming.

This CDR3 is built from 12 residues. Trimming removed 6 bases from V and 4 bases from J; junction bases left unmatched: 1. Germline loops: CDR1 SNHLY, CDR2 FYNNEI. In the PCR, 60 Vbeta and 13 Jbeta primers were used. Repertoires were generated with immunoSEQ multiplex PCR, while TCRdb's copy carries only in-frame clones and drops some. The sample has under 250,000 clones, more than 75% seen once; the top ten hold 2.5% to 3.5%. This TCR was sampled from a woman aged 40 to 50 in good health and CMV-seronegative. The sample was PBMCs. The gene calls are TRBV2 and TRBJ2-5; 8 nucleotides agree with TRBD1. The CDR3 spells CASSGQGETQYF. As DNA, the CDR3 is TGTGCCAGCAGCGGACAGGGAGAGACCCAGTACTTC.